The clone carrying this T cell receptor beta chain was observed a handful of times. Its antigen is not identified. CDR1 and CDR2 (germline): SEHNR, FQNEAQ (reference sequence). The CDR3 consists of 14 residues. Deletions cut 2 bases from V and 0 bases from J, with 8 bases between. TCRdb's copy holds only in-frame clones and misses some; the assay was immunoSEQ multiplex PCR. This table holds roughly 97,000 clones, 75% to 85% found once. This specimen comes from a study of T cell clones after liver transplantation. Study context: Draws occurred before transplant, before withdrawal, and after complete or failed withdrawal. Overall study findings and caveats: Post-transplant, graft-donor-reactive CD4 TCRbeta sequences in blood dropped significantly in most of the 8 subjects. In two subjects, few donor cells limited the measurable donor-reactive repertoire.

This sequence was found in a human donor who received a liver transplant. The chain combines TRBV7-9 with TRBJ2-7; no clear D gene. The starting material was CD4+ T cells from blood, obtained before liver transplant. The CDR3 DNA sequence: TGTGCCAGCAGCTTAAGTGAAAGCTCCTACGAGCAGTACTTC. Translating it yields CASSLSESSYEQYF.